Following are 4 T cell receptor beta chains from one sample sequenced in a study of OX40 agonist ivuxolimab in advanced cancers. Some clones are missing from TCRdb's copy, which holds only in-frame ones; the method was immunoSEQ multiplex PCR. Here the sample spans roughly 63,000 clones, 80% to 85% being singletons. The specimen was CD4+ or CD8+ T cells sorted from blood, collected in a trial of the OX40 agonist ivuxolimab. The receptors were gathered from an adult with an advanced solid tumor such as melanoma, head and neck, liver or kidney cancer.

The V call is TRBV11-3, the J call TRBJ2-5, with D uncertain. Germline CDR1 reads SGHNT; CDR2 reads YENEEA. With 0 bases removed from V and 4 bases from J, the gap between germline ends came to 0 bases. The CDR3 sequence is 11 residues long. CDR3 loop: CASSLEETQYF. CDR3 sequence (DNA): TGTGCCAGCAGCTTAGAAGAGACCCAGTACTTC. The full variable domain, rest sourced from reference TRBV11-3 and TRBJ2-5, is EAGVVQSPRYKIIEKKQPVAFWCNPISGHNTLYWYLQNLGQGPELLIRYENEEAVDDSQLPKDRFSAERLKGVDSTLKIQPAELGDSAVYLCASSLEETQYFGPGTRLLVL.

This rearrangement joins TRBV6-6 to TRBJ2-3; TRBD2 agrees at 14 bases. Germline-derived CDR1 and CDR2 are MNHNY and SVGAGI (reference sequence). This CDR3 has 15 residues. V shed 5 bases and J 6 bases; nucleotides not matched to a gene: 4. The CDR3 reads CASSPGTSGGDTQYF. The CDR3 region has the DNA TGTGCCAGCAGTCCCGGGACTAGCGGGGGTGATACGCAGTATTTT.

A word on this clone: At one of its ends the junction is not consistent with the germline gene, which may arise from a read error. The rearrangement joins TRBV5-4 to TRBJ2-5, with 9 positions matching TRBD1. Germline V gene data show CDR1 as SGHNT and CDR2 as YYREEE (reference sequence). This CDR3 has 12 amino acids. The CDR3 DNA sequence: TGTGCCAGCAGCTGGATGACGGGACAGGGAGACTTC. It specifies CASSWMTGQGDF.

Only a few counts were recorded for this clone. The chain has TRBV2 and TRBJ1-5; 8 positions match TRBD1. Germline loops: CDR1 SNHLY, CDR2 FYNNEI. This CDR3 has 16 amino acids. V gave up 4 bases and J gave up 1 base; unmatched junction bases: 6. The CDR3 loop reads CASSVTRQGSNQPQHF. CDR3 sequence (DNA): TGTGCCAGCAGTGTGACCCGACAGGGGAGCAATCAGCCCCAGCATTTT.